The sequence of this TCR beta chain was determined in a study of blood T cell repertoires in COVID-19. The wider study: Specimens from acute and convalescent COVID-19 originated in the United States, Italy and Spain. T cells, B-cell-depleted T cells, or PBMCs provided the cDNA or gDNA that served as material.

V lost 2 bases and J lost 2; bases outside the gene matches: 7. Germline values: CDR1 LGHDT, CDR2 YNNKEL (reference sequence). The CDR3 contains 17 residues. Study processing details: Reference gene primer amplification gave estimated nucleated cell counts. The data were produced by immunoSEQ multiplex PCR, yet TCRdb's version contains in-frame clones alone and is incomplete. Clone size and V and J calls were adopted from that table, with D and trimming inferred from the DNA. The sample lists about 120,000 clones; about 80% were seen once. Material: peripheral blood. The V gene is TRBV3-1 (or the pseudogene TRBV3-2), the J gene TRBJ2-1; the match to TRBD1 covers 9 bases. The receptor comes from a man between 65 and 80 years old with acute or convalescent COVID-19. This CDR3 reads CASSQKQGAITYNEQFF. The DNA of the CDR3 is TGTGCCAGCAGCCAAAAACAGGGGGCTATCACCTACAATGAGCAGTTCTTC.